This entry is about one T cell receptor (beta chain). What it binds is not known. Profiled with immunoSEQ multiplex PCR; TCRdb holds only in-frame clones, not every one. The repertoire consists of some 740,000 clones, with 90% to 95% occurring once and the leading ten covering 20% to 30%. The record originates from a study of shared clonotypes between healthy human individuals. About the research overall: Aged 18 to 49, the donors were a couple of women and a few men. Each donor had three CD4 naive, three CD4 memory, two CD8 naive and one CD8 memory plate.

V gave up 3 bases and J gave up 1 base; unmatched junction bases: 7. The CDR3 is 16 residues long. CDR1 and CDR2 from the germline V gene are SNHLY and FYNNEI. Naive CD8 cells, CD45RO-negative and positively selected for CCR7, excluded terminally differentiated effector memory CD45RA+ cells. Overall study findings and caveats: Exclusively blood specimens were collected; tissue repertoires likely differ.

This TCR was sampled from a man aged 25-40 years in good health. The J gene is TRBJ2-7, the V gene TRBV2, with TRBD2 matching 9 bases. Sequenced sample: naive CD8+ T cells sorted from blood. The CDR3 bases are TGTGCCAGCAGTGATTGGCGGGAGGGCCCTTCCTACGAGCAGTACTTC. The encoded protein is CASSDWREGPSYEQYF.